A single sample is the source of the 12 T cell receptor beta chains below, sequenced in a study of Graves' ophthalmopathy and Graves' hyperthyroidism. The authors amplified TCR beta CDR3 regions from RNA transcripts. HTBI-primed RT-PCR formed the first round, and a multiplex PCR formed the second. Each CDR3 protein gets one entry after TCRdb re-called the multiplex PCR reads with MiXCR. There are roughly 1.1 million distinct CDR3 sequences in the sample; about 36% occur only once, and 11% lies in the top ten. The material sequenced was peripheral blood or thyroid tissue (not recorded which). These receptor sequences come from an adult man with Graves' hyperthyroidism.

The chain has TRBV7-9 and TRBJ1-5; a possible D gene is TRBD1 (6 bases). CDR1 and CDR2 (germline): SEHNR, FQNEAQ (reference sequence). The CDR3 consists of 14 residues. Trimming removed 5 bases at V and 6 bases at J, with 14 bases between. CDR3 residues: CASSGEAGAQPQHF. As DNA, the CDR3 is TGTGCCAGCAGCGGAGAGGCAGGGGCTCAGCCCCAGCATTTT.

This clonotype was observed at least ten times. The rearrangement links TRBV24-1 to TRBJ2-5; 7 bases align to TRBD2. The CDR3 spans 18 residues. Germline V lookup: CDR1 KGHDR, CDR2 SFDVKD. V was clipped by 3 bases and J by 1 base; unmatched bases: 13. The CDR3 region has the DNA TGTGCCACCAGTGATCTCCCACTAGCGCCCAGCCTCCAAGAGACCCAGTACTTC. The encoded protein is CATSDLPLAPSLQETQYF.

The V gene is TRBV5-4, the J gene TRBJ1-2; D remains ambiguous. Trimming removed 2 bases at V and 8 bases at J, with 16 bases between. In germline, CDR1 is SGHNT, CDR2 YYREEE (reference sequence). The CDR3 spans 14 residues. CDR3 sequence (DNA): TGTGCCAGCAGCTTTGCTGGAGGTGTTCAAGGCTACACCTTC. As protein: CASSFAGGVQGYTF.

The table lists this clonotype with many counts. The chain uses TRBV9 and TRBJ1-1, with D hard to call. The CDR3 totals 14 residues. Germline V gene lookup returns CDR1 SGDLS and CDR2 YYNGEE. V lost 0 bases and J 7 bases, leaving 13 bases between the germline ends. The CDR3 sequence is CASSVASGNDEAFF. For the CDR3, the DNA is TGTGCCAGCAGCGTAGCTTCCGGAAACGATGAAGCTTTCTTT.

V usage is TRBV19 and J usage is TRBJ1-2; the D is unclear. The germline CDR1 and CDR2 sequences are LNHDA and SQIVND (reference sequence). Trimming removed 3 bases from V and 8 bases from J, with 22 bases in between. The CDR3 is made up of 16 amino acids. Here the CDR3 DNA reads TGTGCCAGTAGTATGATGGACGTCTTCACCTTGGACGGCTACACCTTC. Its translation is CASSMMDVFTLDGYTF.

The CDR3 sequence: CASSQGQGEQYF. CDR3 nucleotides: TGTGCCAGCAGCCAGGGACAGGGTGAGCAGTACTTC. This chain links TRBV7-8 with TRBJ2-7; 9 bases match TRBD1. With V trimmed by 5 bases and J by 7 bases, 3 bases remained unmatched. The CDR3 sequence is 12 residues long. CDR1 and CDR2 (germline): SGHVS, FQNEAQ.

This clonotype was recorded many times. The CDR3 is CASSGGPQGLSEGAQHF. The CDR3 DNA follows: TGCGCCAGCAGTGGGGGTCCGCAGGGCCTTTCCGAAGGGGCCCAGCATTTT. V and J are TRBV10-2 and TRBJ1-5, with D perhaps matching TRBD1 (5 bases). The CDR3 contains 17 residues. Germline loops: CDR1 WSHSY, CDR2 SAAADI. Trimming removed 4 bases at V and 11 bases at J, with 27 bases between.

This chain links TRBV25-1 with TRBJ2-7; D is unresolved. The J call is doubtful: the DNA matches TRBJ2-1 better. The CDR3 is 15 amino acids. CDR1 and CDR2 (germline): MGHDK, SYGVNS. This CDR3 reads CASSESRSVYNEQFF. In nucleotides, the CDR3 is TGTGCCAGCAGTGAATCCAGGAGCGTCTACAATGAGCAGTTCTTC.

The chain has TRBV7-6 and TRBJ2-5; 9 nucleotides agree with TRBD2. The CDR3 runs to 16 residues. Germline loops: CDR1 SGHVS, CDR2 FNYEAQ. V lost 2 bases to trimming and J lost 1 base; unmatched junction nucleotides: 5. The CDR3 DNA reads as TGTGCCAGCAGCTTAAACCTAGCGGGGCCCCAAGAGACCCAGTACTTC. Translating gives CASSLNLAGPQETQYF.

This CDR3 is CASSLGPKGTWEGYTF. The CDR3 nucleotides are TGTGCCAGCAGCTTAGGACCGAAGGGGACCTGGGAGGGCTACACCTTC. The chain is built from TRBV7-6 and TRBJ1-2; a weak D match, TRBD1 (5 bases). The CDR3 has 16 amino acids. Germline loops: CDR1 SGHVS, CDR2 FNYEAQ. V lost 1 base and J lost 8, with 20 bases in between.

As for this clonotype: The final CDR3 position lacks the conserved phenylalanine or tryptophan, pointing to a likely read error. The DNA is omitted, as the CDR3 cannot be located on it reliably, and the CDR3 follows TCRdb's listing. This CDR3 is CASSEGAL. The rearrangement links TRBV6-1 to TRBJ1-1. Germline loops: CDR1 MNHNS, CDR2 SASEGT. Counting both end residues, the CDR3 totals 8 amino acids.

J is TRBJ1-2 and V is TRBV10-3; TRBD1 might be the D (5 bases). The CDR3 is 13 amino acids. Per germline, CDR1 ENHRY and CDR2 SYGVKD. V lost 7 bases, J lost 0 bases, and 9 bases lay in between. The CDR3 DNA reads TGTGCCATCACCGAGGACACTAACTATGGCTACACCTTC. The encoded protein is CAITEDTNYGYTF.